This T cell receptor beta chain was identified in a study of early T cells in non-severe SARS-CoV-2 infection. Study-wide context: RNA in bulk from unsorted whole blood was sequenced, and chains were unpaired.

Study findings and constraints: VDJdb matching skewed toward anti-spike CD8 responses, missing private and CD4 specificities.

Unique molecular identifiers were affixed to single, distinct cDNA molecules. From the 5' RACE reads, TCRdb called clonotypes with MiXCR, one entry per CDR3 protein. Seen here are some 33,000 distinct CDR3 sequences, 5% to 7% observed once, and the top ten hold about a fifth. This CDR3 is 13 amino acids long. V was trimmed by 2 bases and J by 5 bases, leaving 9 bases between them. Germline values: CDR1 MNHNS, CDR2 SASEGT. About this clonotype: What it recognizes is unknown.

V and J are TRBV6-1 and TRBJ1-2, with D unclear. What was sequenced was whole blood. The sequence was collected from an adult who was a healthcare worker with PCR-confirmed SARS-CoV-2 infection or an uninfected control (not recorded which). The CDR3 loop reads CASSEYGSYGYTF. The CDR3 DNA sequence: TGTGCCAGCAGTGAATATGGGAGTTATGGCTACACCTTC.